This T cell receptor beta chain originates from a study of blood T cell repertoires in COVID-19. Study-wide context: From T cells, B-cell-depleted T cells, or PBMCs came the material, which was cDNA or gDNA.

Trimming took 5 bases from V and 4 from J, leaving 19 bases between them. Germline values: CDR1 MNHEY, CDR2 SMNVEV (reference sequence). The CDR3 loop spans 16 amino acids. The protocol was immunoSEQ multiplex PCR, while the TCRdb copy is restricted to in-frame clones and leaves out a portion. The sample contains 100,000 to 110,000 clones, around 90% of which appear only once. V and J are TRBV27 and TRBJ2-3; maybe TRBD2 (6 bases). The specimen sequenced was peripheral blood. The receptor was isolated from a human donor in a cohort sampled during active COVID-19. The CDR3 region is CASSALGGFIADTQYF. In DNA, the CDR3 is TGTGCCAGCAGTGCCCTAGGAGGGTTCATAGCAGATACGCAGTATTTT.